The rows below give T cell receptor beta chains drawn from one sample of a study of beta chain features in type 1 diabetes. Assay used: immunoSEQ multiplex PCR; TCRdb lists only in-frame clones, some missing. The table shows 250,000 or so clones, with 25% to 35% occurring only once. The sequencing sample was made of central memory CD4+ T cells from blood. The receptors were gathered from a man aged 25 to 40 in good health. The CDR3 runs from the conserved cysteine through the conserved F or W. Fields, in order: V gene, J gene, CDR3 protein.

v_call: TRBV7-9
j_call: TRBJ2-7
cdr3_aa: CASSLASGDSYEQYF

v_call: TRBV10-3
j_call: TRBJ2-3
cdr3_aa: CAISAGDTQYF

v_call: TRBV4-1
j_call: TRBJ2-1
cdr3_aa: CASSQVVSRDEQFF

v_call: TRBV7-9
j_call: TRBJ1-1
cdr3_aa: CASSPIGRETGEAFF

v_call: TRBV6-6
j_call: TRBJ1-1
cdr3_aa: CASSGQQNTEAFF

v_call: TRBV11-2
j_call: TRBJ2-5
cdr3_aa: CASSSGRGPQETQYF

v_call: TRBV27
j_call: TRBJ1-6
cdr3_aa: CASTRGTGSTSPLHF

v_call: TRBV28
j_call: TRBJ1-2
cdr3_aa: CASSLYASRVGGYTF

v_call: TRBV5-6
j_call: TRBJ2-1
cdr3_aa: CASSLDSGREISYNEQFF

v_call: TRBV30
j_call: TRBJ2-5
cdr3_aa: CAWSVRYQETQYF

v_call: TRBV5-6
j_call: TRBJ1-1
cdr3_aa: CASSKRTGWNTEAFF

v_call: TRBV6-6
j_call: TRBJ2-3
cdr3_aa: CASSYRDRGTDTQYF

v_call: TRBV30
j_call: TRBJ2-3
cdr3_aa: CAVSPGTGRDTQYF

v_call: TRBV7-9
j_call: TRBJ2-3
cdr3_aa: CASSLSTSTDTQYF

v_call: TRBV7-9
j_call: TRBJ2-3
cdr3_aa: CASSSSGADTQYF

v_call: TRBV10-3
j_call: TRBJ1-6
cdr3_aa: CAMGDSSSPLHF

v_call: TRBV13
j_call: TRBJ2-5
cdr3_aa: CASSSFLDRQETQYF

v_call: TRBV7-2
j_call: TRBJ2-1
cdr3_aa: CASSLEYFGEQFF

v_call: TRBV29-1
j_call: TRBJ2-7
cdr3_aa: CSVAEAGARYEQYF

v_call: TRBV9
j_call: TRBJ2-3
cdr3_aa: CASSVGGAVPTDTQYF

v_call: TRBV29-1
j_call: TRBJ2-7
cdr3_aa: CSVMRTSSYEQYF

v_call: TRBV6-6
j_call: TRBJ2-3
cdr3_aa: CASSRDLGDTQYF

v_call: TRBV27
j_call: TRBJ1-6
cdr3_aa: CASKQGEEPLHF

v_call: TRBV4-3
j_call: TRBJ2-6
cdr3_aa: CASSQGRGGEHFSGANVLTF

v_call: TRBV5-6
j_call: TRBJ2-7
cdr3_aa: CASSSNEQYF

v_call: TRBV5-1
j_call: TRBJ2-5
cdr3_aa: CASSASGSQETQYF

v_call: TRBV7-2
j_call: TRBJ2-1
cdr3_aa: CASSSGLAGGLNEQFF

v_call: TRBV29-1
j_call: TRBJ2-1
cdr3_aa: CSVAGTPGLAGGHYNEQFF

v_call: TRBV30
j_call: TRBJ2-5
cdr3_aa: CAWSAHGGRVETQYF

v_call: TRBV2
j_call: TRBJ2-7
cdr3_aa: CASSEAREGEQYF

v_call: TRBV27
j_call: TRBJ2-3
cdr3_aa: CASGASGSTDTQYF